The rows below give T cell receptor beta chains drawn from one sample of a study of cytomegalovirus exposure and HLA in healthy donors. The method was immunoSEQ multiplex PCR; TCRdb's version includes in-frame clones alone and lacks a portion of them. The data hold more than 85,000 clones, with approximately 81% observed a single time. Sequencing was performed on PBMCs. Receptors were obtained from a male donor in good health and CMV-seropositive. The CDR3 runs from the conserved cysteine through the conserved F or W. Each record gives: D gene, J gene, CDR3 length, V gene, clone size, CDR3 DNA, CDR3 protein. D genes are given only for firm matches. A clone size is listed for some rows: how often the clone was seen (once, few, many), or a class if it is expanded.

D gene: TRBD1; J gene: TRBJ2-3; CDR3 length: 19; V gene: TRBV4-3; clone size: .; CDR3 DNA: TGCGCCAGCAGCCAAGATGGCTATAAGGGGGCAGGGTCCAGAGATACGCAGTATTTT; CDR3 protein: CASSQDGYKGAGSRDTQYF
D gene: TRBD1; J gene: TRBJ2-3; CDR3 length: 15; V gene: TRBV5-6; clone size: .; CDR3 DNA: TGTGCCAGCAGCGGACACAGGGGAAGCACAGATACGCAGTATTTT; CDR3 protein: CASSGHRGSTDTQYF
D gene: .; J gene: TRBJ1-5; CDR3 length: 19; V gene: TRBV2; clone size: .; CDR3 DNA: TGTGCCAGCAGTAACTCACGGGGTAGACACACCGGGGGCAATCAGCCCCAGCATTTT; CDR3 protein: CASSNSRGRHTGGNQPQHF
D gene: TRBD1; J gene: TRBJ2-2; CDR3 length: 15; V gene: TRBV7-2; clone size: .; CDR3 DNA: TGTGCCAGCAGCTCGGGACAGCCGAACACCGGGGAGCTGTTTTTT; CDR3 protein: CASSSGQPNTGELFF
D gene: TRBD1; J gene: TRBJ2-3; CDR3 length: 19; V gene: TRBV9; clone size: .; CDR3 DNA: TGTGCCAGCAGCGTAACGATCCAAGCAGGGGGAGATAAGGCAGATACGCAGTATTTT; CDR3 protein: CASSVTIQAGGDKADTQYF
D gene: .; J gene: TRBJ2-2; CDR3 length: 18; V gene: TRBV7-8; clone size: .; CDR3 DNA: TGTGCCAGCAGCTTATTGCGTGGAGACTTCCCGAACACCGGGGAGCTGTTTTTT; CDR3 protein: CASSLLRGDFPNTGELFF
D gene: .; J gene: TRBJ1-1; CDR3 length: 13; V gene: TRBV6-5; clone size: few; CDR3 DNA: TGTGCCAGCAGTTACGACAGGAACACTGAAGCTTTCTTT; CDR3 protein: CASSYDRNTEAFF
D gene: .; J gene: TRBJ2-5; CDR3 length: 17; V gene: TRBV19; clone size: .; CDR3 DNA: TGTGCCAGTAGTATGCCTAGGGGTCAGGGTGCGAAAGAGACCCAGTACTTC; CDR3 protein: CASSMPRGQGAKETQYF
D gene: TRBD1; J gene: TRBJ1-1; CDR3 length: 15; V gene: TRBV6-5; clone size: .; CDR3 DNA: TGTGCCAGCAGACGACAGGGGGCGAGGAACACTGAAGCTTTCTTT; CDR3 protein: CASRRQGARNTEAFF
D gene: .; J gene: TRBJ1-5; CDR3 length: 15; V gene: TRBV5-1; clone size: .; CDR3 DNA: TGCGCCAGCAGCTTGTACAACCCTAGCAATCAGCCCCAGCATTTT; CDR3 protein: CASSLYNPSNQPQHF
D gene: .; J gene: TRBJ2-1; CDR3 length: 13; V gene: TRBV7-6; clone size: once; CDR3 DNA: TGTGCCGAAAGGAGAAGCTCCTACAATGAGCAGTTCTTC; CDR3 protein: CAERRSSYNEQFF
D gene: .; J gene: TRBJ1-6; CDR3 length: 16; V gene: TRBV4-2; clone size: .; CDR3 DNA: TGTGCCAGCAGCCAAGATGTTGGAGGGGATCCTTCACCCCTCCACTTT; CDR3 protein: CASSQDVGGDPSPLHF
D gene: TRBD1; J gene: TRBJ2-7; CDR3 length: 13; V gene: TRBV25-1; clone size: .; CDR3 DNA: TGTGCCAGCGCCGGGACAGGGTCCTACGAGCAGTACTTC; CDR3 protein: CASAGTGSYEQYF
D gene: TRBD1; J gene: TRBJ1-4; CDR3 length: 14; V gene: TRBV5-1; clone size: .; CDR3 DNA: TGCGCCAGCAGCTTGGGGGACAGGGGTGAAAAACTGTTTTTT; CDR3 protein: CASSLGDRGEKLFF
D gene: .; J gene: TRBJ1-2; CDR3 length: 11; V gene: TRBV30; clone size: .; CDR3 DNA: TGTGCCTGGAGTGTTGGAGGCGGCTACACCTTC; CDR3 protein: CAWSVGGGYTF
D gene: .; J gene: TRBJ2-7; CDR3 length: 14; V gene: TRBV6-6; clone size: .; CDR3 DNA: TGTGCCAGCAGTACCAACAGGGAAGTTGGCGAGCAGTACTTC; CDR3 protein: CASSTNREVGEQYF
D gene: TRBD2; J gene: TRBJ2-7; CDR3 length: 16; V gene: TRBV4-2; clone size: .; CDR3 DNA: TGTGCCAGCAGCCAAGTTAGCGGGGGGGGAACCTACGAGCAGTACTTC; CDR3 protein: CASSQVSGGGTYEQYF
D gene: TRBD2; J gene: TRBJ2-5; CDR3 length: 15; V gene: TRBV18; clone size: once; CDR3 DNA: TGTGCCAGCTCGCCTAGCGGGGGGGCAAGAGAGACCCAGTACTTC; CDR3 protein: CASSPSGGARETQYF
D gene: TRBD1; J gene: TRBJ1-2; CDR3 length: 15; V gene: TRBV18; clone size: .; CDR3 DNA: TGTGCCAGCTCGCTGGGACAGGGGGCGCGAGGTGGCTACACCTTC; CDR3 protein: CASSLGQGARGGYTF
D gene: .; J gene: TRBJ2-7; CDR3 length: 13; V gene: TRBV27; clone size: .; CDR3 DNA: TGTGCCAGCAGTTTTATATATTCGGACGAGCAGTACTTC; CDR3 protein: CASSFIYSDEQYF
D gene: TRBD1; J gene: TRBJ2-1; CDR3 length: 11; V gene: TRBV2; clone size: .; CDR3 DNA: TGTGCCAGCAGAGGACAGGCCGAGCAGTTCTTC; CDR3 protein: CASRGQAEQFF
D gene: TRBD2; J gene: TRBJ2-5; CDR3 length: 17; V gene: TRBV4-1; clone size: .; CDR3 DNA: TGCGCCAGCAGCCAAACCGAACTAGCGGGGGTAGGAGAGACCCAGTACTTC; CDR3 protein: CASSQTELAGVGETQYF
D gene: .; J gene: TRBJ2-6; CDR3 length: 15; V gene: TRBV5-1; clone size: .; CDR3 DNA: TGCGCCAGCAGCTTGGGGGACTCCGGGGCCAACGTCCTGACTTTC; CDR3 protein: CASSLGDSGANVLTF
D gene: TRBD1; J gene: TRBJ2-7; CDR3 length: 14; V gene: TRBV23-1; clone size: .; CDR3 DNA: TGCGCCTCAGTCAGGGGGCAGGGTCCTTACGAGCAGTACTTC; CDR3 protein: CASVRGQGPYEQYF
D gene: TRBD2; J gene: TRBJ2-2; CDR3 length: 16; V gene: TRBV5-4; clone size: .; CDR3 DNA: TGTGCCAGCAGCCCGCCTCGGGCGGGAGATACCGGGGAGCTGTTTTTT; CDR3 protein: CASSPPRAGDTGELFF
D gene: .; J gene: TRBJ1-1; CDR3 length: 15; V gene: TRBV12-5; clone size: .; CDR3 DNA: TGTGCTAGTGGTTTGGGTTTTGAGATGAACACTGAAGCTTTCTTT; CDR3 protein: CASGLGFEMNTEAFF
D gene: .; J gene: TRBJ1-1; CDR3 length: 11; V gene: TRBV27; clone size: .; CDR3 DNA: TGTGCCAGCAGTAGGGGGGGTAAAGCTTTCTTT; CDR3 protein: CASSRGGKAFF
D gene: .; J gene: TRBJ2-5; CDR3 length: 14; V gene: TRBV5-1; clone size: once; CDR3 DNA: TGCGCCAGCAGCCCCGACACACGGGCGGGGACCCAGTACTTC; CDR3 protein: CASSPDTRAGTQYF
D gene: .; J gene: TRBJ1-1; CDR3 length: 16; V gene: TRBV5-1; clone size: once; CDR3 DNA: TGCGCCAGCAGCTTGGCCAGAACAGGGCCAGACGCTGAAGCTTTCTTT; CDR3 protein: CASSLARTGPDAEAFF
D gene: TRBD1; J gene: TRBJ1-5; CDR3 length: 13; V gene: TRBV19; clone size: .; CDR3 DNA: TGTGCCAGTAGCGGGACAGGTAATCAGCCCCAGCATTTT; CDR3 protein: CASSGTGNQPQHF
D gene: .; J gene: TRBJ2-2; CDR3 length: 12; V gene: TRBV30; clone size: .; CDR3 DNA: TGTGCCTGGAGTGCCGTTTTGGGGGAGCTGTTTTTT; CDR3 protein: CAWSAVLGELFF
D gene: .; J gene: TRBJ1-1; CDR3 length: 13; V gene: TRBV5-1; clone size: .; CDR3 DNA: TGCGCCAGCAGCTTGCAAGCGGACACTGAAGCTTTCTTT; CDR3 protein: CASSLQADTEAFF
D gene: TRBD1; J gene: TRBJ2-5; CDR3 length: 15; V gene: TRBV4-1; clone size: .; CDR3 DNA: TGCGCCAGCAGCCGGGGGACAGGGAAAGAAGAGACCCAGTACTTC; CDR3 protein: CASSRGTGKEETQYF
D gene: TRBD1; J gene: TRBJ2-3; CDR3 length: 16; V gene: TRBV27; clone size: .; CDR3 DNA: TGTGCCAGCAGTTTAACGAACAGGGGGAGCACAGATACGCAGTATTTT; CDR3 protein: CASSLTNRGSTDTQYF